Sequencing of this TCR beta chain was carried out in a study of Ad26.COV2.S vaccination and SARS-CoV-2 variants. The treatment: 15 to 20 received Ad26.COV2.S at low or high dose, single or two shots; roughly 5 received placebo; per-sample allocation not given. Day 63 following the first vaccine or placebo injection was when the samples were taken. Donation came from an adult in Boston who was aged 18-55 years. The sample holds a few counts of this clone. Its cognate antigen is unknown. General observations from the study: Following vaccination, spike-specific CD8+ and CD4+ T cell responses reportedly exhibited substantial breadth. Comparability of non-spike TCR breadth was observed across vaccine and placebo recipients.

Germline V gene sequence: CDR1 SGHRS, CDR2 YFSETQ. Trimming took 4 bases from V and 6 from J; bases not matched to a gene: 7. The CDR3 sequence is 14 residues long. Repertoires were generated with immunoSEQ multiplex PCR, while TCRdb's copy carries only in-frame clones and drops some. The table includes hundreds of thousands of clones, more than 80% detected once. The specimen was peripheral blood, collected in a trial of Ad26.COV2.S vaccine versus placebo. The TCR sequence derives from a person aged 18 to 59 who received the Ad26.COV2.S COVID-19 vaccine or a placebo. The chain uses TRBV5-1 and TRBJ2-1; TRBD1 matches at 7 bases. The CDR3 nucleotides read TGCGCCAGCAGCGCCGGGACAGCTACCAATGAGCAGTTCTTC. It yields the protein CASSAGTATNEQFF. The full variable domain, rest sourced from reference TRBV5-1 and TRBJ2-1, is KAGVTQTPRYLIKTRGQQVTLSCSPISGHRSVSWYQQTPGQGLQFLFEYFSETQRNKGNFPGRFSGRQFSNSRSEMNVSTLELGDSALYLCASSAGTATNEQFFGPGTRLTVL.